The 26 T cell receptor beta chains in this list originate from one sample, sequenced in a study of identical twins. TCRdb reprocessed the 5' RACE reads with MiXCR, giving one entry per CDR3 protein. The sample contains a few hundred thousand distinct CDR3 sequences, roughly 13% of which appear only once. The same specimen was also included in a second study, on yellow fever vaccine responses in identical twins.

Sequences were obtained from memory (CD45RO+) T cells sorted from blood. Source of these receptors: a woman aged 18-35 years in good health.

This clonotype has at least ten counts. J is TRBJ2-1 and V is TRBV18; D gene ambiguous. The CDR3 spans 13 residues. Germline V gene lookup returns CDR1 KGHSH and CDR2 LQKENI. V was clipped by 3 bases and J by 5 bases, with 8 bases between them. This chain's CDR3 is CASSPTSNNEQFF. The CDR3 region has the DNA TGTGCCAGCTCACCGACTTCCAACAATGAGCAGTTCTTC.

This clonotype was counted between two and nine times. A much larger clone differs from this one at a single base, so this may be a read error. The chain combines TRBV7-3 with TRBJ1-1; tentatively, D is TRBD1 (5 bases). The CDR3 is made up of 13 amino acids. Per the germline V gene, CDR1 is SGHTA and CDR2 is FQGTGA. V lost 3 bases and J lost 1, with 6 bases in between. The CDR3 loop reads CASSFTGNTEAFF. In nucleotides, the CDR3 is TGTGCCAGCAGCTTTACAGGGAACACTGAAGCTTTCTTT.

This clonotype was detected a few times. The J gene is TRBJ1-4, the V gene TRBV20-1; possible D gene TRBD1, 6 bases. The CDR3 is 14 residues long. V was pared by 0 bases and J by 2 bases, with 7 bases between. The germline V gene encodes CDR1 DFQATT and CDR2 SNEGSKA (reference sequence). CDR3 nucleotides: TGCAGTGCTAGAGAGGGGGCGACTAATGAAAAACTGTTTTTT. As protein: CSAREGATNEKLFF.

This clonotype was seen ten or more times. The chain is built from TRBV6-4 and TRBJ2-1; 8 nucleotides line up with TRBD1. The CDR3 spans 13 residues. After removal of 4 bases from V and 7 bases from J, the junction contained 3 bases not matched to a gene. The germline V gene has CDR1 MRHNA and CDR2 SNTAGT. CDR3 loop: CASSVQGANEQFF. CDR3 DNA sequence: TGTGCCAGCAGTGTGCAGGGGGCAAATGAGCAGTTCTTC.

This clonotype was recorded a few times. This chain links TRBV28 with TRBJ2-7, with D maybe TRBD1 (6 bases). V dropped 6 bases and J dropped 2 bases, with 17 bases sitting between them. The CDR3 loop spans 15 amino acids. Germline CDR1 is MDHEN and CDR2 is SYDVKM. CDR3 in amino acids: CASSPPRGGTYEQYF. The CDR3 DNA reads as TGTGCCAGCAGCCCCCCGAGAGGGGGAACCTACGAGCAGTACTTC. The complete variable domain, with remaining parts taken from reference TRBV28 and TRBJ2-7, reads DVKVTQSSRYLVKRTGEKVFLECVQDMDHENMFWYRQDPGLGLRLIYFSYDVKMKEKGDIPEGYSVSREKKERFSLILESASTNQTSMYLCASSPPRGGTYEQYFGPGTRLTVT.

V usage is TRBV10-3 and J usage is TRBJ1-6; TRBD1 is a possible D gene (6 bases). The CDR3 totals 13 residues. Trimming took off 6 bases at V and 8 bases at J, with 11 bases between the two ends. CDR1 is ENHRY, CDR2 SYGVKD, per germline. The CDR3 loop reads CAISTTGDSPLHF. The CDR3 DNA follows: TGTGCCATCAGCACGACAGGAGATTCACCCCTCCACTTT.

The V and J genes are TRBV12-3 or TRBV12-4 and TRBJ2-3; D possibly corresponds to TRBD2 (6 bases). CDR3 length equals 15 residues. The V end lost 4 bases, the J end lost 2 bases, and 13 bases lay between the germline ends. The CDR3: CASSSRERNTDTQYF. For the CDR3, the DNA is TGTGCCAGCAGTTCCCGGGAGCGGAACACAGATACGCAGTATTTT.

This clonotype has a handful of counts. The chain has TRBV7-2 and TRBJ2-1; D gene uncertain. Germline V gene data show CDR1 as SGHTA and CDR2 as FQGNSA. The CDR3 is made up of 12 amino acids. V was trimmed by 5 bases and J by 9 bases, leaving 11 bases between them. CDR3 region: CASSMGMVEQFF. In nucleotides, the CDR3 is TGTGCCAGCAGCATGGGTATGGTTGAGCAGTTCTTC.

Note on this clonotype: A much larger clonotype is one base distant, so this may be a read error. The chain links TRBV7-9 to TRBJ2-3; 7 nucleotides line up with TRBD1. CDR3 length: 16 residues. V gave up 0 bases and J gave up 3 bases; unmatched junction bases: 6. Germline CDR1 reads SEHNR; CDR2 reads FQNEAQ (reference sequence). The CDR3 region is CASSLARDRSTDTQYF. DNA of the CDR3: TGTGCCAGCAGCTTAGCACGGGACAGATCAACAGATACGCAGTATTTT. Full variable domain (remainder filled in from reference TRBV7-9 and TRBJ2-3): DTGVSQNPRHKITKRGQNVTFRCDPISEHNRLYWYRQTLGQGPEFLTYFQNEAQLEKSRLLSDRFSAERPKGSFSTLEIQRTEQGDSAMYLCASSLARDRSTDTQYFGPGTRLTVL.

This clonotype appeared a few times. The V and J genes are TRBV5-1 and TRBJ2-7; the D is unclear. This CDR3 contains 14 residues. Trimming stripped 0 bases from V and 1 base from J, with 8 bases between. The germline V gene has CDR1 SGHRS and CDR2 YFSETQ. CDR3 bases: TGCGCCAGCAGCTTGGCCTTCACTTCCTACGAGCAGTACTTC. This gives the protein CASSLAFTSYEQYF.

Here the CDR3 reads CASSPEAGPSYEQYF. CDR3 DNA sequence: TGTGCCAGCAGCCCCGAGGCGGGTCCTTCCTACGAGCAGTACTTC. The chain couples TRBV11-2 to TRBJ2-7; the D gene is possibly TRBD2 (5 bases). Trimming removed 5 bases from V and 1 base from J, with 15 bases in between. Germline CDR1 reads SGHAT; CDR2 reads FQNNGV. The CDR3 runs to 15 residues.

This clonotype occurred many times. The gene calls are TRBV6-2 or TRBV6-3 and TRBJ2-2; D tentatively fits TRBD1 or TRBD2 (5 bases each). Trimming left V 2 bases short and J 5 bases short, with 12 bases between. The CDR3 runs to 15 residues. Per the germline V gene, CDR1 is MNHEY and CDR2 is SVGEGT. CDR3 residues: CASSYEGRLTGELFF. CDR3 DNA sequence: TGTGCCAGCAGTTACGAGGGACGTCTAACCGGGGAGCTGTTTTTT.

Only a few counts were recorded for this clonotype. The chain is built from TRBV25-1 and TRBJ2-7; no clear D. CDR3 size: 11 residues. V gave up 4 bases and J gave up 4 bases, with 5 bases separating them. The germline V gene encodes CDR1 MGHDK and CDR2 SYGVNS. For the CDR3, the DNA is TGTGCCAGCAGTGTTTGGTACGAGCAGTACTTC. Translated: CASSVWYEQYF.

V gene TRBV30 combines with J gene TRBJ2-7; no clear D gene. The CDR3 totals 14 residues. V shed 0 bases and J shed 6 bases, with 15 bases lying between them. CDR1 is GTSNPN and CDR2 is SVGIG in the germline V gene (reference sequence). The CDR3, as DNA: TGTGCCTGGAGTGTAGGCGGCGAAAGTAGCGAGCAGTACTTC. Translation: CAWSVGGESSEQYF.

This clonotype was seen a handful of times. V usage is TRBV15 and J usage is TRBJ2-1; 9 bases are a match to TRBD2. The CDR3 extends over 17 amino acids. Per the germline V gene, CDR1 is LNHNV and CDR2 is YYDKDF (reference sequence). V gave up 5 bases and J gave up 5 bases; unmatched junction bases: 13. The CDR3 region has the DNA TGTGCCACCAGCGCGGGGCTAAGCGGGGGGTTGCACAATGAGCAGTTCTTC. Its protein product is CATSAGLSGGLHNEQFF.

CDR3 protein: CASSEAPPGQGGSEQFF. The CDR3 bases are TGTGCCAGCAGTGAAGCCCCCCCGGGCCAAGGGGGATCTGAGCAGTTCTTC. The V gene is TRBV6-1, the J gene TRBJ2-1, with D possibly matching TRBD1 (6 bases). The CDR3 consists of 17 residues. CDR1 is MNHNS and CDR2 is SASEGT in the germline V gene. Between the trimmed V and J ends, which lost 0 bases and 9 bases, there was a span of 21 bases.

There are a few counts of this clonotype. This chain uses TRBV9 with TRBJ2-7, with 8 positions matching TRBD1. With 2 bases clipped from V and 5 bases from J, the junction kept 3 bases outside the gene matches. This CDR3 has 13 amino acids. Per germline, CDR1 SGDLS and CDR2 YYNGEE. The CDR3 DNA reads as TGTGCCAGCAGCGTCCGGACAGGGAACGAGCAGTACTTC. As protein: CASSVRTGNEQYF.

This clonotype was detected a few times. This chain connects TRBV4-2 to TRBJ2-3; possibly TRBD2 for D (5 bases). CDR1 is LGHNA, CDR2 YNFKEQ, per germline. V lost 0 bases, J lost 4 bases, and 11 bases lay in between. CDR3 length: 15 amino acids. CDR3 residues: CASSQEWETSDTQYF. The CDR3 coding sequence is TGTGCCAGCAGCCAAGAGTGGGAGACGTCAGATACGCAGTATTTT.

This clonotype was seen only a few times. The rearrangement links TRBV6-1 to TRBJ2-2; TRBD2 is a possible D gene (6 bases). The CDR3 is made up of 14 amino acids. CDR1 is MNHNS and CDR2 is SASEGT in the germline V gene. V lost 8 bases, J lost 0 bases, and 10 bases lay in between. The CDR3: CASRGTTNTGELFF. CDR3 DNA sequence: TGTGCCAGCCGGGGGACGACGAACACCGGGGAGCTGTTTTTT.

As DNA, the CDR3 is TGCGCCAGCAGCACCCCTTCGGGGGCCCCAGATACGCAGTATTTT. Translating gives CASSTPSGAPDTQYF. This chain joins TRBV5-1 and TRBJ2-3; tentatively, D is TRBD1 or TRBD2 (6 bases each). V lost 4 bases, J lost 4 bases, and 16 bases lay in between. The CDR3 extends over 15 amino acids. The V gene's germline CDR1 is SGHRS and CDR2 YFSETQ.

This clonotype was counted a few times. The V gene is TRBV5-1, the J gene TRBJ2-2, with 13 bases matching TRBD2. J gave up 0 bases and V 0 bases, and 2 bases lay outside the gene matches. Germline values: CDR1 SGHRS, CDR2 YFSETQ. This CDR3 is 18 amino acids long. The CDR3 region has the DNA TGCGCCAGCAGCTTGGGACTAGCGGGGGGAACGAACACCGGGGAGCTGTTTTTT. This translates into CASSLGLAGGTNTGELFF.

Only a few counts were recorded for this clonotype. This sequence joins TRBV12-3 or TRBV12-4 and TRBJ1-1, with a possible D match to TRBD1 (5 bases). The CDR3 sequence is 14 residues long. V was shortened by 4 bases and J by 1 base, with 10 bases between the two germline ends. DNA for the CDR3: TGTGCCAGCAGTTCGGGACGGGAGAACACTGAAGCTTTCTTT. It encodes CASSSGRENTEAFF.

This chain connects TRBV7-2 to TRBJ2-7; D may be TRBD2 (5 bases). The germline V gene has CDR1 SGHTA and CDR2 FQGNSA. V lost 6 bases, J lost 0 bases, and 15 bases lay in between. The length of the CDR3 is 15 residues. For the CDR3, the DNA is TGTGCCAGCAGGTCCGGACGAGCGGCCTCCTACGAGCAGTACTTC. It specifies CASRSGRAASYEQYF.

This clonotype was counted a few times. V gene TRBV6-5 combines with J gene TRBJ2-2; D gene ambiguous. V gave up 1 base and J gave up 1 base, with 7 bases separating them. The CDR3 consists of 15 residues. Germline CDR1 is MNHEY and CDR2 is SVGAGI. CDR3 in DNA: TGTGCCAGCAGTTACTTTACGGGGAACACCGGGGAGCTGTTTTTT. As protein: CASSYFTGNTGELFF.

The V and J genes are TRBV20-1 and TRBJ2-5, with 9 bases that match TRBD2. This CDR3 has 15 residues. Germline-derived CDR1 and CDR2 are DFQATT and SNEGSKA (reference sequence). With 0 bases clipped from V and 5 bases from J, the junction kept 7 bases outside the gene matches. This CDR3 reads CSAREGTSPDETQYF. The CDR3 region has the DNA TGCAGTGCTAGAGAAGGGACTAGCCCCGACGAGACCCAGTACTTC.

This clonotype has just a few counts. The J gene is TRBJ2-4, the V gene TRBV20-1, with 8 bases identical to TRBD1. The CDR3 spans 13 residues. CDR1 and CDR2 (germline): DFQATT, SNEGSKA (reference sequence). For the CDR3, the DNA is TGCAGCGCCCGAGGACAGGGTGATAACATTCAGTACTTC. Translated, it gives CSARGQGDNIQYF.